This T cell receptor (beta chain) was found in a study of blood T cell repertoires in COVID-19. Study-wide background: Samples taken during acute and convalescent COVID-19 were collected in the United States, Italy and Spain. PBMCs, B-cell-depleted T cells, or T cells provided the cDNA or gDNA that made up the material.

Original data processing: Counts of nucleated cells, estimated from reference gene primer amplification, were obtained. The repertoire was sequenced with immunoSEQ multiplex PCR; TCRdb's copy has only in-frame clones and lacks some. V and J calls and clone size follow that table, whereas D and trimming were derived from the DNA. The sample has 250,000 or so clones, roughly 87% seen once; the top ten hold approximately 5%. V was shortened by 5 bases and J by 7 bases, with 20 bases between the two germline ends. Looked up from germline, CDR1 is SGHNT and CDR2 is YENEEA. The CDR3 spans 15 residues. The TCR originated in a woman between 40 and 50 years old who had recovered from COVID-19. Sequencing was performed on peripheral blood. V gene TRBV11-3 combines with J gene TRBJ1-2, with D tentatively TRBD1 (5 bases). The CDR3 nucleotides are TGTGCCAGCAGCGGGATGAGCAGGGCGAATGCTGGCTACACCTTC. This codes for CASSGMSRANAGYTF.